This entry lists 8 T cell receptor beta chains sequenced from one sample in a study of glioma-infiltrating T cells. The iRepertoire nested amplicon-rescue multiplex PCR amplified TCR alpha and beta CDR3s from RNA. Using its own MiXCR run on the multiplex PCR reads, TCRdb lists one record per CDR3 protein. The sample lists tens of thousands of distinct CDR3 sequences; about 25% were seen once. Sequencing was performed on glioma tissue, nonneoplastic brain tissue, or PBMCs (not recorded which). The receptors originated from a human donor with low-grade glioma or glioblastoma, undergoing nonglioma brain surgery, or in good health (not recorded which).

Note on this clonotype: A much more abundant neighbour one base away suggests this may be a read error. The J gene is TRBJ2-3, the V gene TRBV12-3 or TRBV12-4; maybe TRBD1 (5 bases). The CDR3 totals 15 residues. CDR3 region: CSSSFVFQGADTQYF. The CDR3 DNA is TGTTCCAGCAGTTTTGTCTTCCAAGGGGCAGATACGCAGTATTTT.

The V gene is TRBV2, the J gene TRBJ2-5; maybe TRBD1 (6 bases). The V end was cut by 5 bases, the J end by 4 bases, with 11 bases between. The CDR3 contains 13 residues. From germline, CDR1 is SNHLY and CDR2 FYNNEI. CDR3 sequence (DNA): TGTGCCAGCAGTCAAACAGGGCTAGAGACCCAGTACTTC. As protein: CASSQTGLETQYF.

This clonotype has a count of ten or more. The CDR3 bases are TGCAGTGCTAGACAGGGGGCAGGGTCTGAAGCTTTCTTT. Its protein is CSARQGAGSEAFF. The rearrangement joins TRBV20-1 to TRBJ1-1, with 8 bases aligning to TRBD1. Germline V gives CDR1 DFQATT, CDR2 SNEGSKA (reference sequence). V shed 2 bases and J 6 bases; nucleotides not matched to a gene: 5. The CDR3 contains 13 residues.

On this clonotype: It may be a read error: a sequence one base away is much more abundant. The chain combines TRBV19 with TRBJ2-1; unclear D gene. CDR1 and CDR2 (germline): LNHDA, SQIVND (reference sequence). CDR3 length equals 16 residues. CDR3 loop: CASGILSASSYNEQFF. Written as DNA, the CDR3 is TGTGCCAGTGGTATTTTGTCTGCGAGCTCCTACAATGAGCAGTTCTTC. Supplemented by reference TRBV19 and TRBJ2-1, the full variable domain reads DGGITQSPKYLFRKEGQNVTLSCEQNLNHDAMYWYRQDPGQGLRLIYYSQIVNDFQKGDIAEGYSVSREKKESFPLTVTSAQKNPTAFYLCASGILSASSYNEQFFGPGTRLTVL.

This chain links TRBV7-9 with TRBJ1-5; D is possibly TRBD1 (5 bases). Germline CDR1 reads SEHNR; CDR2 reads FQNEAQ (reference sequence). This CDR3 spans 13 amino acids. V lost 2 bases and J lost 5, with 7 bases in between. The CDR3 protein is CASSLRDDQPQHF. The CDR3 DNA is TGTGCCAGCAGCTTAAGGGACGATCAGCCCCAGCATTTT.

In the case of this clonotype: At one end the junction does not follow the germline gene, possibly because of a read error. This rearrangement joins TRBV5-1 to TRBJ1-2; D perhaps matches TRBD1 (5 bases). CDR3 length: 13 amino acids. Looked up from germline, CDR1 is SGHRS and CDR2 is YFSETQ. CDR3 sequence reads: CASSHGHRYSYTF. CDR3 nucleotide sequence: TGCGCCAGCAGCCATGGACACCGCTATAGCTACACCTTC.

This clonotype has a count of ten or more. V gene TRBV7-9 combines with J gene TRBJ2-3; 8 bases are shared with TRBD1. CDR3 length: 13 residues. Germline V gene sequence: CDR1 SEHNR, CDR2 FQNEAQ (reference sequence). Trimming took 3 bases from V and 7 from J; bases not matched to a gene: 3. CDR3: CASSLTGEHTQYF. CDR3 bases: TGTGCCAGCAGCTTGACAGGGGAACATACGCAGTATTTT.

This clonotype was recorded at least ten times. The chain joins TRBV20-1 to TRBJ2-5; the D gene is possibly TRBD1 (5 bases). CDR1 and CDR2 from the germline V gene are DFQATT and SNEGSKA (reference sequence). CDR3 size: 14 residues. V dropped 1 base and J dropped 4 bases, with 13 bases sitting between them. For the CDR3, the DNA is TGCAGTGCTAGAGTAAGGCAGGGTCGAGAGACCCAGTACTTC. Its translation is CSARVRQGRETQYF.